What follows are 9 T cell receptor beta chains derived from one specimen sequenced in a study of OX40 agonist ivuxolimab in advanced cancers. Only in-frame clones appear in the TCRdb table, and some are missing; sequencing was by immunoSEQ multiplex PCR. The sample lists tens of thousands of clones, roughly 80% seen once, with around 17% in the top ten. Sequenced material: CD4+ or CD8+ T cells sorted from blood, taken in a trial of the OX40 agonist ivuxolimab. The receptors originated from an adult with an advanced solid tumor such as melanoma, head and neck, liver or kidney cancer.

The CDR3 coding sequence is TGCGCCAGCAGCTTCCCCCGGACTAGCGGAGCAAATGAGCAGTTCTTC. It is translated as CASSFPRTSGANEQFF. The V and J genes are TRBV5-1 and TRBJ2-1; TRBD2 matches at 10 bases. The V gene end was trimmed by 2 bases and the J gene end by 7 bases; junction bases not matched to a gene: 9. This CDR3 has 16 amino acids. Germline lookup yields CDR1 SGHRS and CDR2 YFSETQ.

V gene TRBV6-6 combines with J gene TRBJ1-2; D unclear. V was pared by 6 bases and J by 4 bases, with 9 bases between. From germline, CDR1 is MNHNY and CDR2 SVGAGI (reference sequence). The CDR3 is 12 residues long. CDR3 amino acids: CASSHRTYGYTF. The DNA of the CDR3 is TGTGCCAGCAGCCACCGGACCTATGGCTACACCTTC.

This sequence joins TRBV29-1 and TRBJ2-1; 15 bases are a match to TRBD2. The CDR3 runs to 20 residues. CDR1 and CDR2 from the germline V gene are SQVTM and ANQGSEA. V shed 5 bases, J shed 9 bases, and the junction held 23 bases outside the gene matches. As DNA, the CDR3 is TGCAGCGTTTGGACAGGGGATAAGGGACTAGCGGGAGGTAGTATATTTGAGCAGTTCTTC. Translating it yields CSVWTGDKGLAGGSIFEQFF.

The CDR3: CASSLDLSTDTQYF. The CDR3 DNA follows: TGTGCCAGCAGCTTAGACTTATCCACAGATACGCAGTATTTT. This chain connects TRBV7-9 to TRBJ2-3; no firm D call. CDR1 SEHNR and CDR2 FQNEAQ come from the germline V gene (reference sequence). The CDR3 length is 14 residues. Between the trimmed V and J ends, which lost 1 base and 2 bases, there was a span of 7 bases.

This clone was seen a single time. The chain combines TRBV10-3 with TRBJ2-5; D call uncertain. This CDR3 comprises 12 residues. The germline V and J ends were trimmed by 0 bases and 5 bases, with 4 bases remaining between them. Germline assignment: CDR1 ENHRY and CDR2 SYGVKD. CDR3 nucleotides: TGTGCCATCAGTGAGTCGATGGAGACCCAGTACTTC. Translation gives CAISESMETQYF.

The chain uses TRBV4-3 and TRBJ2-7, with a tentative D call TRBD2 (6 bases). Trimming left V 3 bases short and J 5 bases short, with 14 bases between. Germline V gene data show CDR1 as LGHNA and CDR2 as YSLEER. CDR3 size: 14 residues. The CDR3 loop is CASSHGGGFNEQYF. CDR3 coding DNA: TGCGCCAGCAGCCATGGGGGAGGTTTCAACGAGCAGTACTTC.

V and J are TRBV4-1 and TRBJ1-5, with TRBD1 as a possible D gene (5 bases). The CDR3 runs 15 residues. Per germline, CDR1 MGHRA and CDR2 YSYEKL. V was clipped by 0 bases and J by 7 bases, with 13 bases between them. CDR3 protein: CASSQEGPVRQPQHF. The DNA of the CDR3 is TGCGCCAGCAGCCAAGAGGGGCCAGTTCGGCAGCCCCAGCATTTT.

The table lists this clone with a count of one. The chain is built from TRBV10-3 and TRBJ2-3, with D possibly being TRBD1 (6 bases). The CDR3 consists of 15 residues. The V and J ends lost 3 bases and 0 bases respectively, with 10 bases between them. The germline CDR1 and CDR2 sequences are ENHRY and SYGVKD. The CDR3 spells CAISDRQASTDTQYF. CDR3 DNA sequence: TGTGCCATCAGTGATCGACAGGCAAGCACAGATACGCAGTATTTT.

The gene calls are TRBV5-1 and TRBJ1-1; TRBD1 might be the D (5 bases). CDR1 SGHRS and CDR2 YFSETQ come from the germline V gene. This CDR3 spans 14 amino acids. V dropped 0 bases and J dropped 4 bases, with 10 bases sitting between them. DNA of the CDR3: TGCGCCAGCAGCTTGGCTCGGGGCCTCACTGAAGCTTTCTTT. Translation: CASSLARGLTEAFF.